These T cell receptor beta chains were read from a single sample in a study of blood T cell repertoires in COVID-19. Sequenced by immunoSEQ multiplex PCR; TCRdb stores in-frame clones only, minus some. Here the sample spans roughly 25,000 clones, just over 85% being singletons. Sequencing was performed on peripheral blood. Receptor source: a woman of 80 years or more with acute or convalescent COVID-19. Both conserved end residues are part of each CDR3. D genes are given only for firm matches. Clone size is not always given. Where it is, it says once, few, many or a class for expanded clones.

CASSSSAGTGWQETQYF | TGTGCCAGCAGCTCTTCAGCCGGGACAGGGTGGCAAGAGACCCAGTACTTC | TRBD1 | TRBV7-2 | medium-sized | TRBJ2-5
CASRNTGLQPQHF | TGTGCCAGTAGAAATACAGGGCTTCAGCCCCAGCATTTT | NA | TRBV19 | NA | TRBJ1-5
CASSAAGGPHEQYF | TGCGCCAGCAGTGCTGCGGGAGGGCCCCACGAGCAGTACTTC | TRBD2 | TRBV10-2 | NA | TRBJ2-7
CASSPDRGRNQPQHF | TGTGCCAGCAGCCCCGACAGGGGACGCAATCAGCCCCAGCATTTT | TRBD1 | TRBV6-5 | NA | TRBJ1-5
CASSPRGRVTEAFF | TGTGCCAGCAGTCCCAGGGGGCGCGTCACTGAAGCTTTCTTT | TRBD1 | TRBV27 | NA | TRBJ1-1
CASSDEGWAFF | TGTGCCAGCAGTGATGAGGGTTGGGCTTTCTTT | NA | TRBV2 | few | TRBJ1-1
CASSPQGPDNEKLFF | TGCGCCAGCAGCCCGCAGGGTCCGGATAATGAAAAACTGTTTTTT | NA | TRBV5-1 | NA | TRBJ1-4
CASSEGPLQPQHF | TGTGCCAGCAGTGAAGGCCCACTTCAGCCCCAGCATTTT | NA | TRBV2 | NA | TRBJ1-5
CASSYSPRGWQETQYF | TGTGCCAGCAGTTACTCACCCAGGGGTTGGCAAGAGACCCAGTACTTC | NA | TRBV6-2/TRBV6-3 | NA | TRBJ2-5
CASRSGQENIQYF | TGTGCCAGCAGATCTGGACAGGAAAACATTCAGTACTTC | TRBD1 | TRBV5-4 | NA | TRBJ2-4
CSAIGGGYEQYF | TGCAGCGCCATCGGCGGGGGTTACGAGCAGTACTTC | TRBD2 | TRBV29-1 | NA | TRBJ2-7
CAWSDGQRNNQPQHF | TGTGCCTGGAGTGACGGACAGCGGAACAATCAGCCCCAGCATTTT | NA | TRBV30 | NA | TRBJ1-5
CASSVRQNPNTGELFF | TGTGCCAGCAGCGTGAGGCAAAACCCCAACACCGGGGAGCTGTTTTTT | NA | TRBV9 | NA | TRBJ2-2
CASSSLYGYTF | TGTGCCAGTAGTTCTTTATATGGCTACACCTTC | NA | TRBV19 | once | TRBJ1-2
CASSILNEAKNIQYF | TGTGCCAGCAGTATCTTAAACGAGGCCAAAAACATTCAGTACTTC | NA | TRBV6-5 | NA | TRBJ2-4
CASSTDRRYGPQHF | TGTGCCAGCTCAACAGACCGACGCTATGGGCCCCAGCATTTT | NA | TRBV18 | NA | TRBJ1-5
CASRRTGDTYEQYF | TGTGCCAGCAGAAGGACAGGGGATACCTACGAGCAGTACTTC | TRBD1 | TRBV9 | NA | TRBJ2-7